The TCR beta chain described here comes from a study of blood T cell repertoires in COVID-19. The CDR3 has 13 residues. CDR1 KGHSH and CDR2 LQKENI come from the germline V gene. The V gene end was trimmed by 3 bases and the J gene end by 4 bases; junction bases not matched to a gene: 2. The method was immunoSEQ multiplex PCR; TCRdb's version includes in-frame clones alone and lacks a portion of them. The data show some 100,000 clones, 65% to 90% seen once. The TCR originated in an elderly woman with active or convalescent COVID-19. Input material: peripheral blood. The chain carries TRBV18 and TRBJ1-2; 7 nucleotides agree with TRBD1. This CDR3 reads CASSPGQIYGYTF. The CDR3 nucleotides are TGTGCCAGCTCACCGGGACAGATCTATGGCTACACCTTC.